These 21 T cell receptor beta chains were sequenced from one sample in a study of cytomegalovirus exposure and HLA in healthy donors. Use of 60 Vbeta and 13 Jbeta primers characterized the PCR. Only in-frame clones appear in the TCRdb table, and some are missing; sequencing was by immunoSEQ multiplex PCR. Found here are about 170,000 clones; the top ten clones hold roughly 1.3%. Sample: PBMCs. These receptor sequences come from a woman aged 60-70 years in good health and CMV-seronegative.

CDR3: CASSLSSSYEQYF. The CDR3 coding sequence is TGCGCCAGCAGCTTGTCTAGCTCCTACGAGCAGTACTTC. This chain connects TRBV5-1 to TRBJ2-7, with D unresolved. Looked up from germline, CDR1 is SGHRS and CDR2 is YFSETQ. The length of the CDR3 is 13 residues. Trimming took off 1 base at V and 0 bases at J, with 5 bases between the two ends.

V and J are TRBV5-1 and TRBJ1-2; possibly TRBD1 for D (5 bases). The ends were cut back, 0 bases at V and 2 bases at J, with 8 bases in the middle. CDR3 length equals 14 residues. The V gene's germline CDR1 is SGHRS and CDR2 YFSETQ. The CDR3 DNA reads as TGCGCCAGCAGCTTGGTGGGGGGGAACTATGGCTACACCTTC. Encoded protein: CASSLVGGNYGYTF.

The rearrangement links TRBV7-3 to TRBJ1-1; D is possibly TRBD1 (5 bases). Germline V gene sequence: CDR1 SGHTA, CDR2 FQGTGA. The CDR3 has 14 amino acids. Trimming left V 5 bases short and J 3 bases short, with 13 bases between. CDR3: CASSGRGRDTEAFF. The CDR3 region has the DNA TGTGCCAGCAGCGGAAGGGGCCGGGACACTGAAGCTTTCTTT.

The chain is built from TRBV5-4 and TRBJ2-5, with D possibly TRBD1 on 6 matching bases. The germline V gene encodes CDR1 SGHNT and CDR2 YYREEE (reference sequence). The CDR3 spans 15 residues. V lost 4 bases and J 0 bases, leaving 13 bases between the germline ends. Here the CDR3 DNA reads TGTGCCAGCAGCCCCAGGGGTAGCTACCAAGAGACCCAGTACTTC. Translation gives CASSPRGSYQETQYF.

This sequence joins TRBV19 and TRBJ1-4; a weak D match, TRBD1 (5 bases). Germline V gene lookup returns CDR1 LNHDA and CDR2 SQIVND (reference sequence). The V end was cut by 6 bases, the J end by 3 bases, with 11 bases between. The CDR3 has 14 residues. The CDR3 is CASSDRGSNEKLFF. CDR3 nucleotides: TGTGCCAGTAGCGACCGGGGGTCTAATGAAAAACTGTTTTTT.

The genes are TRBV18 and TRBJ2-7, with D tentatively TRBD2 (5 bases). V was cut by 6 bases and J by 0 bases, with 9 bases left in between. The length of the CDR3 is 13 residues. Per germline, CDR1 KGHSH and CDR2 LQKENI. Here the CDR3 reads CASSYGDSYEQYF. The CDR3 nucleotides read TGTGCCAGCTCTTACGGGGACTCCTACGAGCAGTACTTC.

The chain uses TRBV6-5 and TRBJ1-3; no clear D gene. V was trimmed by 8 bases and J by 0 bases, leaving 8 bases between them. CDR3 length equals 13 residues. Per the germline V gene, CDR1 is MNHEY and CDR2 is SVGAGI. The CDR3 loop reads CASGKNSGNTIYF. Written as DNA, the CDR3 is TGTGCCAGCGGCAAAAACTCTGGAAACACCATATATTTT.

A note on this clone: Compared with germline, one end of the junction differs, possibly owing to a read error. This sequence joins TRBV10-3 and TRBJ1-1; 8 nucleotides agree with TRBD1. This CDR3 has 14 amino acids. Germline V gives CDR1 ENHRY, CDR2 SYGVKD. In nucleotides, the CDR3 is TGTGCCATCAGCCGCAACAGGGGGAACCCTGAAGCTTTCTTT. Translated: CAISRNRGNPEAFF.

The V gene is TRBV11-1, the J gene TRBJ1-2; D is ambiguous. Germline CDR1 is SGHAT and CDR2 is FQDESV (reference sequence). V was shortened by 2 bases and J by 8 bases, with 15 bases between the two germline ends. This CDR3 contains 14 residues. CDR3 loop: CASSLLDTNVGYTF. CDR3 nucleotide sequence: TGTGCCAGCAGCTTATTAGACACAAATGTCGGCTACACCTTC.

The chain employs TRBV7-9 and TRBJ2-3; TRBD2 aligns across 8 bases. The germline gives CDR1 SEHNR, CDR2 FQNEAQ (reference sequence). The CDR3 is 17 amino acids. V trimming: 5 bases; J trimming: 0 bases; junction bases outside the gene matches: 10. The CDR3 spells CASSPLRSGSSTDTQYF. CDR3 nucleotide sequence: TGTGCCAGCAGCCCCCTGAGGAGCGGGAGTAGCACAGATACGCAGTATTTT.

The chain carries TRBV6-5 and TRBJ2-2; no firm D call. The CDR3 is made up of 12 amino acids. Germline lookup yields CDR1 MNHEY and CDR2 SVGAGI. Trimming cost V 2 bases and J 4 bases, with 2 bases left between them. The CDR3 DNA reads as TGTGCCAGCAGTTACCTCACCGGGGAGCTGTTTTTT. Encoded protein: CASSYLTGELFF.

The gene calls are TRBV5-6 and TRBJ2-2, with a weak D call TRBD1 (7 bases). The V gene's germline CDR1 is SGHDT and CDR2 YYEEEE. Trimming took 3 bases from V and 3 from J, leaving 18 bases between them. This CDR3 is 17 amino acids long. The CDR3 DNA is TGTGCCAGCAGCTCGACCGTAGACAGGGACTACACCGGGGAGCTGTTTTTT. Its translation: CASSSTVDRDYTGELFF.

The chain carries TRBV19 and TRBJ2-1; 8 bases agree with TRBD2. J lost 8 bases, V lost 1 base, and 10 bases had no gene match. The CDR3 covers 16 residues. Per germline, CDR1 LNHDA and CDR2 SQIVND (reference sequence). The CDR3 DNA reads TGTGCCAGTAGTATAGGGGGACTAGAGGCCGTCCATGAGCAGTTCTTC. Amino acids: CASSIGGLEAVHEQFF.

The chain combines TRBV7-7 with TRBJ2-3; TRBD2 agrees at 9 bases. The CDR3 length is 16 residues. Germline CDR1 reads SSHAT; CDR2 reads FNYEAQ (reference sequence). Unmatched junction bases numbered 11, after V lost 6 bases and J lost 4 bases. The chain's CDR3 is CASSRGAGGPSDTQYF. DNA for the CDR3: TGTGCCAGCAGTAGGGGCGCGGGAGGGCCGTCAGATACGCAGTATTTT. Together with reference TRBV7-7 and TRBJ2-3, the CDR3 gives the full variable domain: GAGVSQSPRYKVTKRGQDVTLRCDPISSHATLYWYQQALGQGPEFLTYFNYEAQPDKSGLPSDRFSAERPEGSISTLTIQRTEQRDSAMYRCASSRGAGGPSDTQYFGPGTRLTVL.

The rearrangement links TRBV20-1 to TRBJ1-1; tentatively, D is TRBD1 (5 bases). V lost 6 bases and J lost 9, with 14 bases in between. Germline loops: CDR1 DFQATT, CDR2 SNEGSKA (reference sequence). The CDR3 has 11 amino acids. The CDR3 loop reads CSAPREGQAFF. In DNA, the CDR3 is TGCAGTGCCCCTCGGGAGGGGCAAGCTTTCTTT.

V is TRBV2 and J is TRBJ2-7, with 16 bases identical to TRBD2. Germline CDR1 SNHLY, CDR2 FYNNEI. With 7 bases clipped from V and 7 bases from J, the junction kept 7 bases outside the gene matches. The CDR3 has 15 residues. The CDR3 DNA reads TGTGCCAGCAACGAGGGGACTAGCGGGAGGGATGAGCAGTACTTC. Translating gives CASNEGTSGRDEQYF.

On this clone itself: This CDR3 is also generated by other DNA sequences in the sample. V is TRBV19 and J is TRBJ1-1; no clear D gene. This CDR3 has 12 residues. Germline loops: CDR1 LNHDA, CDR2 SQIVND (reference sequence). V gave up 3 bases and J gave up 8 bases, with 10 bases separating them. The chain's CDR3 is CASSMFEEEAFF. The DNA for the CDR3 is TGTGCCAGTAGTATGTTTGAGGAGGAAGCTTTCTTT.

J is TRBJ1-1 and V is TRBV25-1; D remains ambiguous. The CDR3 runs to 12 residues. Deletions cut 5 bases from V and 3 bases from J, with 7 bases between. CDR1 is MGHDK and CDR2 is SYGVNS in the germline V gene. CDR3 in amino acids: CASSSQHTEAFF. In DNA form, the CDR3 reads TGTGCCAGCAGTTCACAGCACACTGAAGCTTTCTTT.

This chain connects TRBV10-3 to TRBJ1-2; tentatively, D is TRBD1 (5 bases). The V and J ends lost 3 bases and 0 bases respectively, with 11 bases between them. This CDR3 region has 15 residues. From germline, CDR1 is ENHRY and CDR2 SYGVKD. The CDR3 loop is CAISDMGGTNYGYTF. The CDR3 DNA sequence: TGTGCCATCAGTGATATGGGGGGGACTAACTATGGCTACACCTTC.

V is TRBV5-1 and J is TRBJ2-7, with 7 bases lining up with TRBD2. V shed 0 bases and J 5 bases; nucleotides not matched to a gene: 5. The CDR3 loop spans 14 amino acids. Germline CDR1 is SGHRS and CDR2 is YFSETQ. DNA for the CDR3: TGCGCCAGCAGCTTGGAGCGGGGTCACGACGAGCAGTACTTC. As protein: CASSLERGHDEQYF.

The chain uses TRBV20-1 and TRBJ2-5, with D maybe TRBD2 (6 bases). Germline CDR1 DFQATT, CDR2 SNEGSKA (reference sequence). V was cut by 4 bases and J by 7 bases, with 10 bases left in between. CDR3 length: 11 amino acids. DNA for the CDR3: TGCAGTGCTAACCACGGGGGGACCCAGTACTTC. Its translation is CSANHGGTQYF.